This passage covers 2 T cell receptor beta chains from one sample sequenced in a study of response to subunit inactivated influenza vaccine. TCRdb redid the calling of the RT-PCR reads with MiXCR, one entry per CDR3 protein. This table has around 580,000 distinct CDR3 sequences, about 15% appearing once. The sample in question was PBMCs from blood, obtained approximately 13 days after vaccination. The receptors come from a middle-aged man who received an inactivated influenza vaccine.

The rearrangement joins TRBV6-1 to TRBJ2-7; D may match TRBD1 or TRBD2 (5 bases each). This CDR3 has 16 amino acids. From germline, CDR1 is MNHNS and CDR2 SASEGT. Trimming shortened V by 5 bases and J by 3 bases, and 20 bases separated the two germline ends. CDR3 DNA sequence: TGTGCCAGCAGTAGAATTTCGGGACGACGAAACTACGAGCAGTACTTC. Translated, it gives CASSRISGRRNYEQYF.

The CDR3 here is CASSSQTGTRGNTIYF. In nucleotides, the CDR3 is TGTGCCAGCAGTTCCCAGACCGGGACCCGAGGAAACACCATATATTTT. The chain combines TRBV12-3 or TRBV12-4 with TRBJ1-3; D is possibly TRBD1 (5 bases). This CDR3 is built from 16 residues. The V end lost 4 bases, the J end lost 4 bases, and 17 bases lay between the germline ends.